What follows are 19 T cell receptor beta chains derived from one specimen sequenced in a study of Graves' ophthalmopathy and Graves' hyperthyroidism. Amplification of TCR beta CDR3 regions used RNA transcripts. HTBI primers primed a first-round RT-PCR, and a second-round multiplex PCR followed. TCRdb independently ran MiXCR on the multiplex PCR reads; one entry per CDR3 protein. This table holds 560,000 or so distinct CDR3 sequences, about 35% found once. The sequencing sample was made of peripheral blood or thyroid tissue (not recorded which). These receptors came from an adult man with Graves' hyperthyroidism.

This clonotype was found a few times. The chain joins TRBV20-1 to TRBJ2-3, with TRBD2 matching over 10 bases. The germline gives CDR1 DFQATT, CDR2 SNEGSKA (reference sequence). V trimming: 2 bases; J trimming: 6 bases; junction bases outside the gene matches: 14. This CDR3 spans 17 amino acids. The CDR3 DNA follows: TGCAGTGCTAGATCATCAGGACTAGCGGTCCCTTCGGATACGCAGTATTTT. The encoded protein is CSARSSGLAVPSDTQYF.

This clonotype was detected many times. The chain combines TRBV5-1 with TRBJ2-5, with 10 bases that match TRBD2. With 0 bases clipped from V and 4 bases from J, the junction kept 18 bases outside the gene matches. Germline V gene data show CDR1 as SGHRS and CDR2 as YFSETQ. This CDR3 has 20 amino acids. This chain's CDR3 is CASSLDGGPSGGERRETQYF. The DNA of the CDR3 is TGCGCCAGCAGCTTGGATGGGGGACCTAGCGGGGGTGAAAGAAGAGAGACCCAGTACTTC.

The chain couples TRBV25-1 to TRBJ2-7; 7 bases line up with TRBD1. The length of the CDR3 is 14 residues. Germline assignment: CDR1 MGHDK and CDR2 SYGVNS. V shed 6 bases and J 3 bases; nucleotides not matched to a gene: 8. This chain's CDR3 is CASRDDRDGYEQYF. The DNA for the CDR3 is TGTGCCAGCAGGGACGACAGGGACGGCTACGAGCAGTACTTC.

V usage is TRBV2 and J usage is TRBJ1-6; D unclear. The V gene lost 3 bases and the J gene lost 7 bases, with 13 bases spanning the gap. CDR3 length equals 15 residues. The germline CDR1 and CDR2 sequences are SNHLY and FYNNEI. The CDR3 is CASSEATGENSPLHF. The DNA for the CDR3 is TGTGCCAGCAGTGAGGCGACGGGTGAAAATTCACCCCTCCACTTT.

This clonotype has ten or more counts. The V gene is TRBV12-3 or TRBV12-4, the J gene TRBJ1-2; D gene ambiguous. V lost 5 bases and J lost 3, with 4 bases in between. The CDR3 has 11 residues. The CDR3 DNA reads TGTGCCAGCAGTGCCCACTATGGCTACACCTTC. It is translated as CASSAHYGYTF.

At least ten counts were recorded for this clonotype. V is TRBV24-1 and J is TRBJ2-3; 10 bases are shared with TRBD2. The CDR3 totals 13 residues. In germline, CDR1 is KGHDR, CDR2 SFDVKD. The ends lost 10 bases at V and 1 base at J; junction bases unmatched: 1. CDR3: CATLAGGTDTQYF. In DNA form, the CDR3 reads TGTGCCACTCTAGCGGGAGGCACAGATACGCAGTATTTT.

This clonotype was observed a handful of times. For the CDR3, the DNA is TGCAGTGCTGGGGACAGGGGCTTGGAGACCCAGTACTTC. Amino acids: CSAGDRGLETQYF. J is TRBJ2-5 and V is TRBV20-1, with 10 bases aligning to TRBD1. The J segment lost 5 bases and the V segment lost 5 bases, leaving 5 bases of the junction unmatched. The CDR3 extends over 13 amino acids. Germline V CDR1 and CDR2: DFQATT, SNEGSKA (reference sequence).

This clonotype was detected many times. The chain has TRBV29-1 and TRBJ1-1, with TRBD1 matching 7 bases. After removal of 4 bases from V and 1 base from J, the junction contained 9 bases not matched to a gene. Germline loops: CDR1 SQVTM, CDR2 ANQGSEA. The CDR3 totals 15 residues. The CDR3 reads CSVGVAGGGNTEAFF. For the CDR3, the DNA is TGCAGCGTTGGGGTAGCAGGGGGAGGGAACACTGAAGCTTTCTTT.

This clonotype appeared many times. The chain combines TRBV11-3 with TRBJ2-7; D is ambiguous. Germline CDR1 SGHNT, CDR2 YENEEA. This CDR3 region has 12 residues. The germline V and J ends were trimmed by 5 bases and 2 bases, with 7 bases remaining between them. The CDR3 spells CASSHRAYEQYF. The DNA of the CDR3 is TGTGCCAGCAGCCATCGGGCCTACGAGCAGTACTTC.

In its sample, this clonotype was seen many times. V and J are TRBV20-1 and TRBJ1-2, with D uncertain. Germline V CDR1 and CDR2: DFQATT, SNEGSKA (reference sequence). This CDR3 contains 14 residues. V was pared by 1 base and J by 0 bases, with 9 bases between. CDR3 residues: CSARVGGANYGYTF. CDR3 DNA sequence: TGCAGTGCTAGAGTCGGCGGAGCTAACTATGGCTACACCTTC.

The gene calls are TRBV7-9 and TRBJ1-5; no firm D call. V lost 1 base to trimming and J lost 5 bases, with 6 bases between them. Germline V gene lookup returns CDR1 SEHNR and CDR2 FQNEAQ (reference sequence). This CDR3 has 13 amino acids. CDR3 nucleotides: TGTGCCAGCAGCTTAGTTGAGGATCAGCCCCAGCATTTT. It is translated as CASSLVEDQPQHF.

In its sample, this clonotype was seen a few times. The chain employs TRBV5-8 and TRBJ2-5; D is possibly TRBD2 (6 bases). The V end lost 3 bases, the J end lost 9 bases, and 27 bases lay between the germline ends. The CDR3 spans 17 residues. The V gene's germline CDR1 is SGHTS and CDR2 YDEGEE. CDR3 amino acids: CASSSSGEGRGWEAQYF. CDR3 nucleotides: TGTGCCAGCAGCTCCTCGGGCGAGGGCCGGGGTTGGGAGGCCCAGTACTTC.

For the CDR3, the DNA is TGCGCCAGCAGTGAAGATTGGGTTTCTCGCAATCAGCCCCAGCATTTT. Encoded protein: CASSEDWVSRNQPQHF. This chain joins TRBV10-2 and TRBJ1-5; D is unclear. The CDR3 totals 16 residues. V was trimmed by 3 bases and J by 2 bases, leaving 14 bases between them. Germline V gene lookup returns CDR1 WSHSY and CDR2 SAAADI.

Regarding this clonotype: The junction shows a germline mismatch at one end, possibly a read error. As DNA, the CDR3 is TGTGCTAGCAGCCAGCGGGACAGGGGGCTAGGAGAGCAGTACTTC. This translates into CASSQRDRGLGEQYF. The V gene is TRBV7-7, the J gene TRBJ2-7, with TRBD1 identical over 12 bases. The CDR3 runs 15 residues. CDR1 is SSHAT and CDR2 is FNYEAQ in the germline V gene (reference sequence).

A note on this clonotype: A clone one base away is much larger, so this may be a read error. V and J are TRBV20-1 and TRBJ2-5; possibly TRBD2 for D (6 bases). The CDR3 consists of 17 residues. The germline V gene encodes CDR1 DFQATT and CDR2 SNEGSKA (reference sequence). V dropped 0 bases and J dropped 9 bases, with 26 bases sitting between them. The CDR3 bases are TGCAGTGCTAGAGACCTGGCCCCCGGGAGCCCTTGGGGGGCCCAGTACTTC. Protein product: CSARDLAPGSPWGAQYF.

This clonotype was recorded many times. Sequence at one end of the junction differs from germline and may be a read error. V is TRBV7-9 and J is TRBJ2-2, with TRBD1 as a possible D gene (5 bases). The CDR3 is made up of 13 amino acids. CDR1 and CDR2 from the germline V gene are SEHNR and FQNEAQ (reference sequence). The DNA for the CDR3 is TGCGCCAGCAGCCCTCAGGGAACCGGGGAGCTGTTTTTT. Translation gives CASSPQGTGELFF.

This clonotype was seen a few times. The chain carries TRBV7-8 and TRBJ2-7; D might be TRBD1 (6 bases). The CDR3 spans 13 residues. CDR1 and CDR2 from the germline V gene are SGHVS and FQNEAQ. V was pared by 5 bases and J by 10 bases, with 18 bases between. The CDR3 region is CASSQSEMGQQYF. The CDR3 nucleotides read TGTGCCAGCAGCCAAAGCGAGATGGGACAACAGTACTTC.

The V and J genes are TRBV7-2 and TRBJ2-7, with D unclear. The DNA end favors TRBJ2-1, so the J call may be wrong. The CDR3 contains 12 residues. Germline CDR1 SGHTA, CDR2 FQGNSA. In DNA form, the CDR3 reads TGTGCCAGCAGCCGAAATGGTGATGAGCAGTTCTTC. Translating it yields CASSRNGDEQFF.

Concerning this clonotype itself: Just one base apart from a much larger clone, this may be a read error. V and J are TRBV6-5 and TRBJ2-7; D is uncertain. CDR1 is MNHEY, CDR2 SVGAGI, per germline. Deletions cut 7 bases from V and 3 bases from J, with 10 bases between. The CDR3 has 12 residues. Here the CDR3 DNA reads TGTGCCAGCATGAGCCAGCTCTACGAGCAGTACTTC. This encodes CASMSQLYEQYF.